This T cell receptor beta chain originates from a study of control samples from healthy donors and cancer patients. Germline CDR1 LNHDA, CDR2 SQIVND (reference sequence). Trimming pared 7 bases from V and 0 bases from J, leaving 12 bases between. This CDR3 is 14 amino acids long. Repertoires were generated with immunoSEQ multiplex PCR, while TCRdb's copy carries only in-frame clones and drops some. The profile shows tens of thousands of clones, 80% to 90% of them singletons. The TCR comes from a man between 45 and 60 years old in good health. This chain connects TRBV19 to TRBJ1-2; D might be TRBD1 (5 bases). Sequenced material: blood. DNA for the CDR3: TGTGCCAGTATTAGGGACGGGTCTAACTATGGCTACACCTTC. Its protein product is CASIRDGSNYGYTF.